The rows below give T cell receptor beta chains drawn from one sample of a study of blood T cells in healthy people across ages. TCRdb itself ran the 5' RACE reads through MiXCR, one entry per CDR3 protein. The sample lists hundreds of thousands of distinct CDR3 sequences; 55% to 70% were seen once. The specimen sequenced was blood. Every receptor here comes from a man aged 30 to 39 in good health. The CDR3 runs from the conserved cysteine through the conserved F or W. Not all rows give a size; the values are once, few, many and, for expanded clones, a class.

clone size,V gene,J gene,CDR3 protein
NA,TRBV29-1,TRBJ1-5,CSALTAAGPQHF
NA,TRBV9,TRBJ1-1,CASSVGAAVNTEAFF
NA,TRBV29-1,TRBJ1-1,CSVARQNTEAFF
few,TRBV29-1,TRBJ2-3,CSVISGTDTQYF
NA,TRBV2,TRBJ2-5,CASSVTGDQETQYF
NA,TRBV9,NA,CASSVGNRDSEQYF
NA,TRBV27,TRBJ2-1,CASRSGGGSYNEQFF
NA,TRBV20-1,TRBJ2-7,CSARVRSRVIDEQYF
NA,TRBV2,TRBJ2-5,CASSRDSSEQYF
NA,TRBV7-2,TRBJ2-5,CASSNYAQETQYF
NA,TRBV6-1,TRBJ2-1,CASSELGTGGWGRSYNEQFF
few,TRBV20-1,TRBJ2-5,CSVGKKETQYF
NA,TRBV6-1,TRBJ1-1,CASRGRGAEAFF
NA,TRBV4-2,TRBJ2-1,CASSQMASSYNEQFF
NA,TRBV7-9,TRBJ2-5,CASSFTQGRAVRNEQYF
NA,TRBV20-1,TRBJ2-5,CSALVGQGRNEQYF
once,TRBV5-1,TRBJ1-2,CASSFGQGALSGYTF
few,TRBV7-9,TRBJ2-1,CASSPRTHYNEQFF
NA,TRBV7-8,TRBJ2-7,CANSLVLAGGTYEQYF
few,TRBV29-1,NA,CSVVEVRGEQYF
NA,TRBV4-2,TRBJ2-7,CASSQGQGTRPEQYF
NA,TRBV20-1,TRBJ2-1,CSAASSGGANNEQFF
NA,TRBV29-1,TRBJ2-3,CSVVGDRETTDTQYF
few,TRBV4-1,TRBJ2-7,CASSHSLYGQGSYEQYF
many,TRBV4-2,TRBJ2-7,CASSPKGGVEQYF
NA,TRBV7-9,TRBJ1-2,CASSLGDRDYYGYTF
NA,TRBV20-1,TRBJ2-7,CSAVPTSGYEQYF
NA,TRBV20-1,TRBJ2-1,CSARVWDRADEQFF
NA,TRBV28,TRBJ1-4,CASSEKGEKLFF
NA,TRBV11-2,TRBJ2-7,CASSPRGPMTYEQYF
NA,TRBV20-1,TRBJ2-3,CSAGPWGGADTQYF
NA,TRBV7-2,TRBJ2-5,CASRLIARQETQYF
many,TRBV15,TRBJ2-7,CATSRVGQRSYEQYF
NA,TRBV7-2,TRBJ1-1,CASSSQENTEASF
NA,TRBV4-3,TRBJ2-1,CASSQKDRDKDEQFF
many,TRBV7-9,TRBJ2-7,CASSPLAGSGSEQYF
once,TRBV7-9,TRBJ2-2,CASSLVPDRAGELFF
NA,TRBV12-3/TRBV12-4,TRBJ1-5,CASSVGGLSNQPQHF
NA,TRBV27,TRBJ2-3,CASRPGSTDTQYF
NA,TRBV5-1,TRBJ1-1,CASSWVGTGLSNTEAFF
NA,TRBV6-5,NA,CASSSFFGYEQYF
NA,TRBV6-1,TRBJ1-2,CASTRDHLGYGYTF
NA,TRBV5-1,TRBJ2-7,CASSLRVQADYEQYF
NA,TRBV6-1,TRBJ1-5,CASSEQGRRGSSNQPQHF
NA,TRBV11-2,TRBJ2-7,CASSLRNAYEQYF
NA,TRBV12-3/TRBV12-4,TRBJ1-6,CASSFARGPLHF